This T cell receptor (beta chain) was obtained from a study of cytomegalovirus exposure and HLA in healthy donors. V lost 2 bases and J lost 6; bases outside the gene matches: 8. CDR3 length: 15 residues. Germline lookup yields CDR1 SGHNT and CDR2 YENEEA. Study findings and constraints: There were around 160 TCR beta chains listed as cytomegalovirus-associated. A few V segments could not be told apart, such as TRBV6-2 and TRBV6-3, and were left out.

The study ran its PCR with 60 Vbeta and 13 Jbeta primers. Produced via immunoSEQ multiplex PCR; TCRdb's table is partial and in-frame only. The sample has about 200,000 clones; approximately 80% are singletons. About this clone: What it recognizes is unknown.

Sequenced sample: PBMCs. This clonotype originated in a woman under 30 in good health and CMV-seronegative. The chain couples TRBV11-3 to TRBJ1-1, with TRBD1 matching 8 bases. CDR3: CASSLPGQGMPEAFF. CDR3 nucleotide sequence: TGTGCCAGCAGCTTACCTGGACAGGGTATGCCTGAAGCTTTCTTT.